This TCR beta chain was profiled in a study of shared clonotypes between healthy human individuals. Naive-designated CD8 cells lacked CD45RO, were positively enriched for CCR7, and omitted terminally differentiated effector memory CD45RA+ cells. Assay used: immunoSEQ multiplex PCR; TCRdb lists only in-frame clones, some missing. The sample yields some 2,100,000 clones, around 93% seen once. V lost 4 bases and J lost 5, with 4 bases in between. Germline-derived CDR1 and CDR2 are SGHRS and YFSETQ. The CDR3 is 11 residues long. The chain recombines TRBV5-1 with TRBJ2-1; D remains unclear. The origin of this receptor is a man aged 18-30 years in good health. Some clones in this sample may be carry-over from other donors' samples. The sequencing sample was made of naive CD8+ T cells from PBMCs. Written as DNA, the CDR3 is TGCGCCAGCAGCGGAAACAATGAGCAGTTCTTC. Translation: CASSGNNEQFF.